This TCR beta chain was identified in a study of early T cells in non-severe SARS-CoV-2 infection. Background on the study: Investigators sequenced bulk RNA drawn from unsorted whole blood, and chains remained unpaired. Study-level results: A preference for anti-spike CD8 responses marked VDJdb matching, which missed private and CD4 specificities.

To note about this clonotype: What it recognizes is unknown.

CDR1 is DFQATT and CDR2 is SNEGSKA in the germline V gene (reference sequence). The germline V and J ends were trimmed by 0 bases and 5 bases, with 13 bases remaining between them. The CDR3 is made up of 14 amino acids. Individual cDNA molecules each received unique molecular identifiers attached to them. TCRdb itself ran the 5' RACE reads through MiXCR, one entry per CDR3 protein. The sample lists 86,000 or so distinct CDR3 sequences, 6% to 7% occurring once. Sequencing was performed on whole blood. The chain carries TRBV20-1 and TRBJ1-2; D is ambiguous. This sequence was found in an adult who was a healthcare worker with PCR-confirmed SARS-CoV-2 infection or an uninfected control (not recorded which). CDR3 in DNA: TGCAGTGCTAGAGACTTTGACGTCCTTTATGGCTACACCTTC. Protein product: CSARDFDVLYGYTF.